This T cell receptor beta chain came from a study of lymphopenia after photon versus proton radiotherapy. Whole-study results and caveats: Photon-treated patients lost naive T cells and TCR diversity; proton-treated stayed stable. Authors raise, but do not show, better survival with proton therapy. After the lymphocyte nadir, photon-treated repertoires showed oligoclonal expansion, especially of CD8+ Temra cells.

As for this clone: Its antigen is not known.

This table comes from immunoSEQ multiplex PCR, and its TCRdb copy is limited to in-frame clones, with some not included. Counted here are about 45,000 clones, approximately 85% occurring once; the ten biggest clones make up approximately 2%. V lost 4 bases to trimming and J lost 0 bases; unmatched junction nucleotides: 1. Germline V lookup: CDR1 SGHDN, CDR2 FVKESK. The CDR3 loop spans 15 amino acids. The sequencing here drew on peripheral blood, taken from a patient treated with photon-based radiotherapy. The chain couples TRBV14 to TRBJ2-1, with TRBD1 matching over 9 bases. This clonotype originated in a man aged 35 to 55 with gastric cancer. This CDR3 is CASSLDRGSYNEQFF. In nucleotides, the CDR3 is TGTGCCAGCAGCCTGGACAGGGGCTCCTACAATGAGCAGTTCTTC.